This T cell receptor beta chain stems from a study of tumor-infiltrating lymphocytes in primary liver carcinoma. A primer in the constant region served to generate TCR beta cDNA from 500 to 600 ng of total RNA. Construction of TCR beta libraries relied on three successive nested multiplex PCR rounds employing slightly modified ARM-PCR. Rounds one and two of PCR, each of roughly 10 cycles, were primed with TRBV1-TRBV30 forward primers and a C-beta reverse primer. TCRdb reanalysed the multiplex PCR reads using MiXCR and keeps one entry per CDR3 protein. Of approximately 30,000 distinct CDR3 sequences in the sample, roughly 70% are singletons; the top ten hold roughly 30%. The tissue used was unsorted bulk material of 20-30 mg. RNA and DNA were co-extracted from it with the AllPrep DNA/RNA mini kit. The patients presented with primary liver carcinoma, which was managed through surgical resection. Study-wide findings and caveats: The overlap of tumor-adjacent and tumor-blood pairs was smaller than that of tumor region pairs.

Per the germline V gene, CDR1 is MNHEY and CDR2 is SVGAGI. The CDR3 is 12 amino acids. The ends were cut back, 5 bases at V and 8 bases at J, with 12 bases in the middle. This clonotype was seen just once. Its antigen is still unknown. The chain employs TRBV6-5 and TRBJ1-2; no definite D call. This TCR was sampled from a woman aged 25 to 39 with primary liver carcinoma and hepatitis B virus infection. Sequencing was done on a sample of liver tumor tissue from sampling region 3. Subset: tumor region T3, left-lateral pole. The CDR3 DNA is TGTGCCAGCAGTCACCCGGATACGGGCTACACCTTC. Amino acids: CASSHPDTGYTF.